These 18 T cell receptor beta chains came from one sample sequenced in a study of monozygotic twins with inflammatory bowel disease. TCRdb reprocessed the 5' RACE reads and reports one entry per CDR3 protein, with no DNA. The clone table shows approximately 200,000 distinct CDR3 sequences, with the ten largest holding about 8%. Source material: blood. These receptor sequences come from a human donor with ulcerative colitis or Crohn's disease, or a healthy co-twin of an affected twin (not recorded which).

The rearrangement uses TRBV23-1 and TRBJ2-7; the D call of TRBD2 rests on TCRdb alone, since no DNA is present to check it. Being an ORF, TRBV23-1 has a function that is uncertain. The CDR3 spans 16 residues. CDR3 protein: CASSQSQRVLSYEQYF.

The chain combines TRBV7-6 with TRBJ2-3; TCRdb calls TRBD1, which cannot be checked without DNA. CDR1 is SGHVS and CDR2 is FNYEAQ in the germline V gene. There are 13 residues in the CDR3. The CDR3 reads CASSAPGIDTQYF.

V gene TRBV9 combines with J gene TRBJ2-1; TCRdb selects TRBD2, and the lack of DNA leaves this call unchecked. There are 17 residues in the CDR3. Per the germline V gene, CDR1 is SGDLS and CDR2 is YYNGEE. CDR3 residues: CASSVSTSGSSYNEQFF.

V usage is TRBV5-1 and J usage is TRBJ1-6; TCRdb proposes TRBD1, but this gene call is untestable without DNA. Germline V gene lookup returns CDR1 SGHRS and CDR2 YFSETQ. This CDR3 region has 14 residues. CDR3 amino acids: CASKRQGGNSPLHF.

V is TRBV2 and J is TRBJ2-5; TCRdb's D gene call, TRBD1, goes unchecked for lack of DNA. This CDR3 contains 15 residues. Germline CDR1 reads SNHLY; CDR2 reads FYNNEI. CDR3 in amino acids: CASSVGLDSRDYRYF.

This chain uses TRBV3-1 with TRBJ1-5; the TRBD1 assignment by TCRdb is unverifiable without DNA. Germline CDR1 and CDR2: LGHDT and YNNKEL (reference sequence). This CDR3 has 14 amino acids. The CDR3 reads CASSPGQEPEPQHF.

The genes are TRBV7-3 and TRBJ2-2. Per the germline V gene, CDR1 is SGHTA and CDR2 is FQGTGA. This CDR3 comprises 16 residues. The CDR3 is CASSLTRTANTGELFF.

The genes are TRBV4-1 and TRBJ2-7. The CDR3 is 15 residues long. Per the germline V gene, CDR1 is MGHRA and CDR2 is YSYEKL. This CDR3 is CASSQGTVGSYEQYF.

The chain couples TRBV7-2 to TRBJ2-4. From germline, CDR1 is SGHTA and CDR2 FQGNSA. The CDR3 loop spans 13 amino acids. CDR3: CASSLGIQNIQYF.

The J gene is TRBJ2-1, the V gene TRBV2; TCRdb calls TRBD1, which cannot be checked without DNA. This CDR3 region has 15 residues. The germline V gene encodes CDR1 SNHLY and CDR2 FYNNEI. The CDR3 sequence is CASSDRVNAYNEQFF.

The chain recombines TRBV6-1 with TRBJ2-3; TCRdb reports TRBD2, a call that lacks DNA to check it against. The CDR3 is 17 amino acids. Germline V gene lookup returns CDR1 MNHNS and CDR2 SASEGT. This CDR3 reads CASRAGAQILGTDTQYF.

The rearrangement joins TRBV11-3 to TRBJ2-7; the D gene TCRdb calls, TRBD1, cannot be checked with no DNA. The CDR3 sequence is 15 residues long. Germline CDR1 SGHNT, CDR2 YENEEA. CDR3 protein: CASSLSGQGNYEQYF.

This rearrangement joins TRBV6-1 to TRBJ2-1; the TCRdb D gene call, TRBD2, has no DNA to confirm it. There are 16 residues in the CDR3. In germline, CDR1 is MNHNS, CDR2 SASEGT. CDR3 region: CASSQLAGGFFNEQFF.

J is TRBJ2-4 and V is TRBV5-1; with no DNA, the TCRdb D assignment of TRBD1 cannot be verified. Germline CDR1 is SGHRS and CDR2 is YFSETQ. The CDR3 spans 16 residues. CDR3 residues: CASSTTGAGTKNIQYF.

The CDR3 spells CASSYDREETQYF. V usage is TRBV6-5 and J usage is TRBJ2-5; TCRdb indicates TRBD1, and absent DNA this call remains unverified. Germline V gene lookup returns CDR1 MNHEY and CDR2 SVGAGI. The CDR3 covers 13 residues.

The rearrangement uses TRBV12-3 or TRBV12-4 and TRBJ1-5. This CDR3 contains 14 residues. The CDR3 loop is CASSSFDANQPQHF.

The gene calls are TRBV28 and TRBJ2-7; the D gene TCRdb calls, TRBD1, cannot be checked with no DNA. The CDR3 consists of 15 residues. The germline V gene has CDR1 MDHEN and CDR2 SYDVKM. CDR3 sequence: CASSLPGTVSYEQYF.

The chain links TRBV5-1 to TRBJ1-5; checking the TCRdb D call of TRBD1 is not possible without DNA. CDR1 is SGHRS, CDR2 YFSETQ, per germline. CDR3 length equals 13 residues. The CDR3 region is CASQQAPDQPQHF.